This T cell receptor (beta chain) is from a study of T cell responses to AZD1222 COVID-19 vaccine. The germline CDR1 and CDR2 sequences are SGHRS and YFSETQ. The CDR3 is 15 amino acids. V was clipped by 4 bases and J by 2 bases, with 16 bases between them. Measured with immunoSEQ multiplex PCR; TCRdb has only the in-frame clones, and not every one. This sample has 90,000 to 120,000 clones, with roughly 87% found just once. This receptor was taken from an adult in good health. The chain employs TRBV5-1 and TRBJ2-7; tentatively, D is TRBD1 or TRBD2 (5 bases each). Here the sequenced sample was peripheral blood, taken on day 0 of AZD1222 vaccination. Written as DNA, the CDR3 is TGCGCCAGCAGCCCCCGGGGCGGCAGGGCCTACGAGCAGTACTTC. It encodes CASSPRGGRAYEQYF.